This TCR beta chain stems from a study of blood T cell repertoires in COVID-19. The overall study: Samples came from the United States, Italy and Spain, spanning acute and convalescent COVID-19.

Authors' analysis steps: Reference gene primers were amplified, and this amplification served to estimate nucleated cell counts. TCRdb's table, derived via immunoSEQ multiplex PCR, lists solely in-frame clones and lacks some. V, J and clone size are taken as reported in that table, and D and trimming were inferred from the DNA itself. The table lists around 130,000 clones, around 85% of them singletons, with about a sixth in the top ten. From germline, CDR1 is SGDLS and CDR2 YYNGEE. The CDR3 has 15 amino acids. Trimming shortened V by 0 bases and J by 4 bases, and 10 bases separated the two germline ends.

The TCR sequence derives from a woman aged 45-65 years with acute or convalescent COVID-19. The sequenced sample was peripheral blood. The chain combines TRBV9 with TRBJ1-4; a weak D match, TRBD1 (6 bases). In DNA, the CDR3 is TGTGCCAGCAGCGTAGAGGCCAGGGGTAATGAAAAACTGTTTTTT. Translated: CASSVEARGNEKLFF.